The sequence of this T cell receptor (beta chain) was determined in a study of blood T cell repertoires in COVID-19. Study-wide background: Sites in the United States, Italy and Spain provided acute and convalescent COVID-19 samples.

Only in-frame clones appear in the TCRdb table, and some are missing; sequencing was by immunoSEQ multiplex PCR. The table has approximately 94,000 clones, roughly 87% seen once. Germline CDR1 MDHEN, CDR2 SYDVKM. The CDR3 is made up of 14 amino acids. V shed 5 bases and J 5 bases; nucleotides not matched to a gene: 7. Sequenced material: peripheral blood. This receptor was identified in a man aged 30 to 39 in a cohort sampled during active COVID-19. The rearrangement joins TRBV28 to TRBJ2-7, with TRBD1 matching 9 bases. The DNA of the CDR3 is TGTGCCAGCAGTACGTCCCGGGACAGGGACGAGCAGTACTTC. Translated, it gives CASSTSRDRDEQYF.